This T cell receptor (beta chain) was sequenced for a study of blood T cell repertoires in COVID-19 (dated by TCRdb to 2020 to 2021). About the study as a whole: The collaborator samples originated in the United States, Italy and Spain and spanned the acute and convalescent phases of COVID-19. The samples were drawn from the first 160 participants of the ongoing ImmuneRACE study and from 1,200 or so subjects provided by 6 global collaborators. Where available, HLA class I and class II types were obtained from metadata supplied by the sample provider rather than from assay-based typing. The dataset comprised deeply sampled blood TCRbeta repertoires from subjects exposed to, actively infected with, or recovered from COVID-19. The material from the prospective study consisted of cDNA or gDNA derived from T cells, B-cell-depleted T cells, or PBMCs. A freely available public database, intended as a resource for researchers studying the immune response to SARS-CoV-2, is where the repertoires were released. Sample metadata almost always included a de-identified subject ID, COVID-19 status, age in years and sex. Findings and caveats that apply to the study as a whole: Clinical and demographic metadata were provided uncurated, with the amount varying by source and participant.

On this clone itself: The antigen it binds to is not known. Per-base quality was not reported, and no clone a single base away is much larger than it.

Whole blood was collected in K2EDTA tubes by collaborating institutions according to the institutions' own protocols. For TCRbeta analysis, collaborator samples were shipped as frozen whole blood, as isolated PBMCs, or as DNA extracted from either sample type. The immunoSEQ Assay, a bias-controlled multiplex PCR, was used to amplify TCRbeta CDR3 regions from genomic DNA. In the paper's pipeline: Within the assay, amplification of reference gene primers was used to estimate how many nucleated cells each sample contained. To quantify the absolute abundance of each unique TCRbeta CDR3 rearrangement, sequence reads were collapsed and filtered. For each sample, productive Simpson clonality was calculated as the square root of Simpson's diversity index across productive rearrangements. This is the immuneACCESS table as TCRdb keeps it, with only in-frame sequences that have V and J called. A part of the clones is gone; compared with another copy, unresolved V genes explain less than half, and the rest is unexplained. V and J calls and clone size come straight from that table; D and trimming were deduced from the DNA. Present in this sample are approximately 76,000 clones, approximately 89% of which were seen just once. Around 1.9% of the sample comes from the top ten.

CDR1 MNHEY and CDR2 SMNVEV are derived from the germline V gene (reference sequence). V loses 3 bases, J loses 8 bases, and the germline ends lie 12 bases apart. Inclusive of the bounding cysteine and phenylalanine, the CDR3 is 13 residues long. The read is trimmed to its CDR3 DNA, 39 bases read in frame from base 1. The material sequenced was peripheral blood. The sequence joins TRBV27 to TRBJ2-3; TRBD2 could be the D gene, as 6 bases match. The TCR was taken from a woman between 55 and 75 years old with acute or convalescent COVID-19. In nucleotides, the sequence is TGTGCCAGCAGTTTTGGGGGACTCTTTACGCAGTATTTT. Its amino acids are CASSFGGLFTQYF.